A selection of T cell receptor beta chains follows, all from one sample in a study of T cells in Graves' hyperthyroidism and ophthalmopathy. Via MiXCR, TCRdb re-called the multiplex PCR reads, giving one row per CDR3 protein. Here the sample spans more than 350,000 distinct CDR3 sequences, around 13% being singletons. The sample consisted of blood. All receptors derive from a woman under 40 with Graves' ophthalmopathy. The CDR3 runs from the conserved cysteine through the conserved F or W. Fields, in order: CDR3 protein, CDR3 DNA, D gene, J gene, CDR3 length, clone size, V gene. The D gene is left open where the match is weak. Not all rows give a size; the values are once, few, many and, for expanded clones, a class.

CDR3aa: CAWSTRPDQPQHF
CDR3nt: TGTGCCTGGAGTACTCGTCCGGATCAGCCCCAGCATTTT
d_gene: NA
j_gene: TRBJ1-5
len: 13
abundance: many
v_gene: TRBV30

CDR3aa: CSARPQDPPKNIQYF
CDR3nt: TGCAGTGCTAGACCCCAGGATCCCCCTAAAAACATTCAGTACTTC
d_gene: NA
j_gene: TRBJ2-4
len: 15
abundance: many
v_gene: TRBV20-1

CDR3aa: CASSQASGGARSETQYF
CDR3nt: TGTGCCAGCAGCCAGGCGAGCGGGGGGGCTCGTTCTGAGACCCAGTACTTC
d_gene: TRBD2
j_gene: TRBJ2-5
len: 17
abundance: NA
v_gene: TRBV3-1

CDR3aa: CASSFTGVTEQFF
CDR3nt: TGTGCCAGCAGCTTCACAGGGGTGACTGAGCAGTTCTTC
d_gene: TRBD1
j_gene: TRBJ2-1
len: 13
abundance: NA
v_gene: TRBV11-3

CDR3aa: CSVESSRAETQYF
CDR3nt: TGCAGCGTTGAGTCTAGCCGCGCAGAGACCCAGTACTTC
d_gene: NA
j_gene: TRBJ2-5
len: 13
abundance: few
v_gene: TRBV29-1

CDR3aa: CSVLQGAQGTEAFF
CDR3nt: TGCAGCGTTTTACAGGGGGCGCAGGGCACTGAAGCTTTCTTT
d_gene: TRBD1
j_gene: TRBJ1-1
len: 14
abundance: many
v_gene: TRBV29-1

CDR3aa: CASSYSPTSSEQFF
CDR3nt: TGTGCCAGCAGTTACTCTCCTACTAGTAGTGAGCAGTTCTTC
d_gene: NA
j_gene: TRBJ2-1
len: 14
abundance: many
v_gene: TRBV6-5

CDR3aa: CASSPEGGTLETQYF
CDR3nt: TGTGCCAGCAGTCCGGAGGGGGGGACACTAGAGACCCAGTACTTC
d_gene: NA
j_gene: TRBJ2-5
len: 15
abundance: NA
v_gene: TRBV12-3/TRBV12-4

CDR3aa: CASSYRDVWKYF
CDR3nt: TGTGCCAGCAGCTACAGGGACGTGTGGAAGTACTTC
d_gene: NA
j_gene: TRBJ2-7
len: 12
abundance: few
v_gene: TRBV2

CDR3aa: CSVRIYPVSSNQPQHF
CDR3nt: TGCAGCGTCAGGATATATCCGGTGTCTAGCAATCAGCCCCAGCATTTT
d_gene: NA
j_gene: TRBJ1-5
len: 16
abundance: many
v_gene: TRBV29-1

CDR3aa: CASKSAKFTDTQYF
CDR3nt: TGTGCCAGCAAATCGGCAAAATTCACAGATACGCAGTATTTT
d_gene: NA
j_gene: TRBJ2-3
len: 14
abundance: many
v_gene: TRBV27

CDR3aa: CASSLKWRGGRTDTQYF
CDR3nt: TGTGCCAGCAGCTTAAAGTGGAGGGGGGGCCGCACAGATACGCAGTATTTT
d_gene: NA
j_gene: TRBJ2-3
len: 17
abundance: many
v_gene: TRBV7-2

CDR3aa: CATSGGQNEQFF
CDR3nt: TGTGCCACCAGTGGGGGGCAGAATGAGCAGTTCTTC
d_gene: NA
j_gene: TRBJ2-1
len: 12
abundance: many
v_gene: TRBV24-1

CDR3aa: CSADGILSTDTQYF
CDR3nt: TGCAGTGCTGACGGCATCCTTAGCACAGATACGCAGTATTTT
d_gene: NA
j_gene: TRBJ2-3
len: 14
abundance: many
v_gene: TRBV20-1

CDR3aa: CATSDLLAGHTQYF
CDR3nt: TGTGCCACCAGTGATTTGCTAGCGGGGCATACGCAGTATTTT
d_gene: TRBD2
j_gene: TRBJ2-3
len: 14
abundance: many
v_gene: TRBV24-1

CDR3aa: CASSRGGRSNQPQHF
CDR3nt: TGTGCCAGCAGCCGCGGAGGGCGCAGCAATCAGCCCCAGCATTTT
d_gene: NA
j_gene: TRBJ1-5
len: 15
abundance: many
v_gene: TRBV7-8

CDR3aa: CAIRTTSDLGAQYF
CDR3nt: TGTGCCATCAGGACAACTAGCGATCTGGGGGCCCAGTACTTC
d_gene: TRBD2
j_gene: TRBJ2-5
len: 14
abundance: many
v_gene: TRBV10-3

CDR3aa: CSARDLEQPNYGYTF
CDR3nt: TGCAGTGCTAGAGATTTGGAACAGCCAAACTATGGCTACACCTTC
d_gene: NA
j_gene: TRBJ1-2
len: 15
abundance: NA
v_gene: TRBV20-1

CDR3aa: CAISVQQGEAFF
CDR3nt: TGTGCCATCAGTGTGCAACAGGGAGAAGCTTTCTTT
d_gene: NA
j_gene: TRBJ1-1
len: 12
abundance: few
v_gene: TRBV10-3

CDR3aa: CASSLGQTNYNEQFF
CDR3nt: TGTGCCAGCAGTTTGGGACAGACAAACTACAATGAGCAGTTCTTC
d_gene: TRBD1
j_gene: TRBJ2-1
len: 15
abundance: many
v_gene: TRBV28

CDR3aa: CASSLGTGDSYEQYF
CDR3nt: TGTGCCAGCAGCTTAGGGACAGGGGACTCCTACGAGCAGTACTTC
d_gene: TRBD1
j_gene: TRBJ2-7
len: 15
abundance: NA
v_gene: TRBV5-4

CDR3aa: CASSLVRVQDTQYF
CDR3nt: TGTGCCAGCAGCTTAGTTCGGGTCCAAGATACGCAGTATTTT
d_gene: NA
j_gene: TRBJ2-3
len: 14
abundance: NA
v_gene: TRBV7-2

CDR3aa: CAWTGASGNTIYF
CDR3nt: TGTGCCTGGACCGGGGCCAGTGGAAACACCATATATTTT
d_gene: NA
j_gene: TRBJ1-3
len: 13
abundance: many
v_gene: TRBV30

CDR3aa: CACSSQPRTGATYGYTF
CDR3nt: TGCGCCTGCAGCTCACAACCTAGGACAGGGGCCACCTATGGCTACACCTTC
d_gene: TRBD1
j_gene: TRBJ1-2
len: 17
abundance: NA
v_gene: TRBV5-1